A single sample gave rise to the 10 T cell receptor beta chains below, sequenced in a study of T cell changes during pregnancy in multiple sclerosis. Clones were sequenced by immunoSEQ multiplex PCR, and TCRdb holds only the in-frame ones, with some missing. The profile covers approximately 60,000 clones, with roughly 93% appearing a single time and 1.3% taken by the ten largest. The sample was peripheral blood, taken in the second trimester of pregnancy. The receptors stem from a female donor with multiple sclerosis, enrolled in a pregnancy study.

The chain's CDR3 is CASSLRQLHEKLFF. For the CDR3, the DNA is TGTGCCAGCAGTTTACGACAGCTTCATGAAAAACTGTTTTTT. This chain uses TRBV28 with TRBJ1-4; possible D gene TRBD1, 5 bases. The CDR3 contains 14 residues. The ends were cut back, 2 bases at V and 6 bases at J, with 10 bases in the middle. Germline CDR1 reads MDHEN; CDR2 reads SYDVKM.

The chain carries TRBV5-4 and TRBJ2-7, with D possibly TRBD2 on 7 matching bases. CDR1 SGHNT and CDR2 YYREEE come from the germline V gene (reference sequence). V lost 2 bases to trimming and J lost 1 base, with 10 bases between them. This CDR3 spans 14 amino acids. CDR3 region: CASSLGGESYEQYF. CDR3 nucleotides: TGTGCCAGCAGCTTAGGGGGGGAGTCCTACGAGCAGTACTTC.

This clone was seen a few times. The V gene is TRBV10-2, the J gene TRBJ2-2, with a possible D match to TRBD1 (5 bases). The V end was cut by 3 bases, the J end by 6 bases, with 11 bases between. Germline loops: CDR1 WSHSY, CDR2 SAAADI. The length of the CDR3 is 14 residues. CDR3 region: CASSDIRVPGELFF. CDR3 bases: TGCGCCAGCAGTGACATCAGGGTGCCCGGGGAGCTGTTTTTT.

This sequence joins TRBV13 and TRBJ2-3; 10 positions agree with TRBD2. Losses at the gene ends were 1 base for V and 1 base for J; bases not matched to a gene: 5. From germline, CDR1 is PRHDT and CDR2 FYEKMQ (reference sequence). CDR3 length equals 17 residues. The CDR3 nucleotides read TGTGCCAGCAGCTTAGTAAGCGGGGGGGCCGGCACAGATACGCAGTATTTT. It codes for CASSLVSGGAGTDTQYF.

This clone was picked up one time. V gene TRBV6-5 combines with J gene TRBJ1-2, with 11 positions matching TRBD1. This CDR3 is built from 14 residues. Losses at the gene ends were 6 bases for V and 2 bases for J; bases not matched to a gene: 2. Germline V gene sequence: CDR1 MNHEY, CDR2 SVGAGI. Here the CDR3 DNA reads TGTGCCAGCAGCCGGACAGGGGGCAACTATGGCTACACCTTC. Encoded protein: CASSRTGGNYGYTF.

The genes are TRBV28 and TRBJ1-6; a possible D gene is TRBD1 (6 bases). Trimming took off 7 bases at V and 2 bases at J, with 21 bases between the two ends. From germline, CDR1 is MDHEN and CDR2 SYDVKM. The CDR3 consists of 18 residues. This CDR3 reads CASITTGNLNPYNSPLHF. The CDR3 nucleotides read TGTGCCAGCATTACCACAGGGAACTTGAATCCCTATAATTCACCCCTCCACTTT.

The CDR3 region has the DNA TGCGCCAGCAGCTTGGATCAGTCCAGGGTCTATGGCTACACCTTC. Amino acids: CASSLDQSRVYGYTF. The rearrangement links TRBV5-1 to TRBJ1-2; a weak D match, TRBD1 (5 bases). Germline lookup yields CDR1 SGHRS and CDR2 YFSETQ. The CDR3 has 15 residues. V lost 0 bases and J lost 4, with 13 bases in between.

The chain carries TRBV13 and TRBJ1-1, with D tentatively TRBD1 (6 bases). The germline V gene encodes CDR1 PRHDT and CDR2 FYEKMQ (reference sequence). Trimming removed 5 bases from V and 4 bases from J, with 8 bases in between. The CDR3 spans 12 residues. The CDR3 DNA sequence: TGTGCCAGCAGCCAGGGGATCACTGAAGCTTTCTTT. This gives the protein CASSQGITEAFF.

V is TRBV2 and J is TRBJ2-4; 11 positions match TRBD2. The V segment lost 6 bases and the J segment 9 bases; nucleotides outside the gene matches: 7. CDR1 and CDR2 from the germline V gene are SNHLY and FYNNEI. The CDR3 sequence is 14 residues long. For the CDR3, the DNA is TGTGCCAGCAGACTAGCGGGGGATAGGGCCATTCAGTACTTC. Encoded protein: CASRLAGDRAIQYF.

In the case of this clone: This same CDR3 is encoded by further DNA sequences in the sample. The J gene is TRBJ2-2, the V gene TRBV9; 8 nucleotides match TRBD1. V trimming: 0 bases; J trimming: 4 bases; junction bases outside the gene matches: 2. The germline V gene encodes CDR1 SGDLS and CDR2 YYNGEE. The CDR3 is made up of 15 amino acids. The CDR3 nucleotides are TGTGCCAGCAGCGTAGAAACAGGGGGCACCGGGGAGCTGTTTTTT. Its translation: CASSVETGGTGELFF.